This TCR beta chain was profiled in a study of CD8 T cells in Susac syndrome. A remark on this clonotype: Its antigen is undetermined.

Sequencing of TCR beta was performed on blood CD8+ and CD4+ T cells. The TEMRA cells underwent FACS enrichment, while the CD8+ and CD4+ T cells underwent negative isolation. The authors reverse transcribed about 0.5 to 1 ug RNA with random hexamers. An immunoSEQ multiplex PCR generated amplified TCR beta CDR3 products spanning 54 Vbeta and 13 Jbeta. TCRdb re-called the immunoSEQ multiplex PCR reads through MiXCR, storing one row per CDR3 protein. The sample consists of roughly 67,000 distinct CDR3 sequences, about 95% of them appearing once. Points from the study as a whole: The relatively small number of individuals in the TCR sequencing and HLA analysis was acknowledged by the study.

Trimming left V 0 bases short and J 8 bases short, with 10 bases between. CDR3 length: 14 amino acids. CDR1 is LGHNA and CDR2 is YNFKEQ in the germline V gene. Sequencing was carried out using CD8+ T cells from PBMCs. The receptor was isolated from a human donor with multiple sclerosis. The chain employs TRBV4-2 and TRBJ1-4; D not resolved. CDR3 DNA: TGTGCCAGCAGCCAAGAAGAACGGTTCGAAAAACTGTTTTTT. Translated: CASSQEERFEKLFF.